This T cell receptor beta chain originates from a study of shared clonotypes between healthy human individuals (dated by TCRdb to about 2020). At the level of the whole study: A couple of women and three men aged 18 to 49 years were included in the cohort. Libraries were prepared and TCR repertoires were sequenced by different laboratories using diverse techniques, in order to increase sequencing depth and limit assay-specific biases. To estimate repertoire size and how much clonotypes are shared between individuals, the study performed deep sequencing of blood TCR repertoires from five healthy adults. Leukapheresis yielded between about 0.94 and 10 billion PBMCs per donor.

Details on this clone: No cognate antigen has been identified for it. No much larger clone exists at a distance of one base, and base qualities are not known.

What the authors observed across the whole study: Based on pairwise subsampling, the degree of clonotype sharing among donors was expected to be affected by sequencing depth. The genetic and exposure-history diversity represented was limited by the small number of donors. Only blood was sampled, and tissue TCR repertoires likely differ from those in blood.

The donors were healthy, HIV-negative adults who had no recently reported acute infections or vaccinations. All donors were Caucasian adults living in Nashville, Tennessee, USA. For unsorted samples, 75 million to 100 million PBMCs were counted and genomic DNA was extracted with the QIAamp DNA Blood Mini kit. After blood collection by leukapheresis, PBMCs were isolated using Ficoll-Histopaque density gradient centrifugation and then cryopreserved in the vapor phase of liquid nitrogen. Using the deep immunoSEQ assay, TCR CDR3 regions were amplified from genomic DNA by multiplex PCR. Genomic DNA extracted from each cell subset was distributed evenly over all wells of several immunoSEQ 96-well plates, and each plate served as one replicate. For unsorted PBMC, roughly 330 ng genomic DNA, equal to 30,000 or so T cell genomes, was loaded into each replicate PCR. Ten immunoSEQ deep assay plates were used to sequence unsorted PBMC genomic DNA. The purified libraries were quantified using a Qubit 3.0 fluorometer, sized with a Bioanalyzer 2100, and then quantified again using the KAPA Library Quantification kit. Every immunoSEQ 96-well plate was sequenced on a separate single-read 150-cycle Illumina NextSeq 550 flow cell. The authors processed their data as follows. The immunoSEQ output contained only junctional sequences without quality scores, so filtering could not match that applied to full-length reads. To assign V/J genes and CDR3, sequences were annotated against IMGT germline references using PyIR, a Python wrapper for IgBLAST v1.9. Reads were removed for weak V/J assignments (E-value above 1e-6), missing CDR3, stop codons, out-of-frame junctions, or ambiguous translated residues. V3J clonotypes were defined by identical inferred V gene, J gene, and CDR3 amino acid sequence. To compute the percentage overlap between repertoires, the number of shared unique clonotypes was divided by the size of the smaller repertoire. Richness of each repertoire was evaluated using RTK rarefaction, the Chao1 estimator, and Recon v2.1 estimates of unobserved clonotypes. This is the immuneACCESS table as TCRdb keeps it, with only in-frame sequences that have V and J called. A part of the clones is gone; compared with another copy, unresolved V genes explain less than half, and the rest is unexplained. V, J and clone size were drawn from that table, and D and trimming were deduced from the DNA. In all, the sample holds more than 400,000 clones, and approximately 82% of those were seen once. The top ten hold around 12% of the sample.

The CDR3 runs 14 amino acids, cysteine and phenylalanine included. Here the CDR3 DNA is all that survives: 42 bases in frame from base 1. The germline ends are 11 bases apart after V is trimmed by 5 bases and J by 0 bases. According to the germline V gene, CDR1 reads SGHTA and CDR2 reads FQGNSA. The origin of this receptor is a woman in her thirties or forties in good health. Some clones in this sample may be carry-over from other donors' samples. Recombination joined TRBV7-2 with TRBJ2-7; TRBD2 could be the D gene, as 6 bases match. Sequenced sample: PBMCs. CDR3 loop: CASSKDYSSYEQYF. The sequenced DNA is TGTGCCAGCAGCAAGGACTACTCCTCCTACGAGCAGTACTTC.